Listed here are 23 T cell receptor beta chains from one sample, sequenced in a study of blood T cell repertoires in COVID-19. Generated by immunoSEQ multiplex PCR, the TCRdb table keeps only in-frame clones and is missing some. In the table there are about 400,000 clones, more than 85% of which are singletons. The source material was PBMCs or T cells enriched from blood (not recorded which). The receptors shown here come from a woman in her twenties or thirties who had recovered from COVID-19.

The CDR3 sequence is CATSDLTGEQPQHF. The CDR3 region has the DNA TGTGCCACCAGTGATTTGACAGGGGAACAGCCCCAGCATTTT. This chain uses TRBV24-1 with TRBJ1-5, with 7 bases fitting TRBD1. Germline CDR1 and CDR2: KGHDR and SFDVKD. The J segment lost 7 bases and the V segment lost 0 bases, leaving 2 bases of the junction unmatched. The CDR3 runs to 14 residues.

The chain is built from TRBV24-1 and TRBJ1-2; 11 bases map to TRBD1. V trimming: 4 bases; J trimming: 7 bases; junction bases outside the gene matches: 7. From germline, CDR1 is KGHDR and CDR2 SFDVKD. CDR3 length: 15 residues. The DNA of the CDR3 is TGTGCCACCAGTGACTCTGGACAGGGGGCAAGTGGCTACACCTTC. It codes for CATSDSGQGASGYTF.

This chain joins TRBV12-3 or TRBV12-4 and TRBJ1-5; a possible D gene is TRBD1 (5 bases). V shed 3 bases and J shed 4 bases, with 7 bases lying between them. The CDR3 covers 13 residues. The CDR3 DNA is TGTGCCAGCAGTTTCGACAGAAATCAGCCCCAGCATTTT. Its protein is CASSFDRNQPQHF.

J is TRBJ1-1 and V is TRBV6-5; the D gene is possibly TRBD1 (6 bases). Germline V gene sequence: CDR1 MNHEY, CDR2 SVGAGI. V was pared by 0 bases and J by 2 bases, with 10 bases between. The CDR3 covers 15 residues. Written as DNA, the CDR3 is TGTGCCAGCAGTTACTCCGGGGGGCCAAACACTGAAGCTTTCTTT. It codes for CASSYSGGPNTEAFF.

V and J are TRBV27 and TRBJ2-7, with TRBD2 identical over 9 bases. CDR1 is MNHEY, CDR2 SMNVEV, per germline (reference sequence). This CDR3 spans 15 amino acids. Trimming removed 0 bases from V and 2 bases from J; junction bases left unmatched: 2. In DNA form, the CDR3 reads TGTGCCAGCAGTTTATCTAGCGGGGGTGCCTACGAGCAGTACTTC. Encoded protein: CASSLSSGGAYEQYF.

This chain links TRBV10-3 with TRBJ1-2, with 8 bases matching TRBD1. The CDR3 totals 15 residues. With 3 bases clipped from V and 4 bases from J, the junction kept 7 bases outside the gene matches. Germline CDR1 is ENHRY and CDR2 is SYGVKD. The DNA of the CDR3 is TGTGCCATCAGTGAATTACAGGGGGGAGGCTATGGCTACACCTTC. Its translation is CAISELQGGGYGYTF.

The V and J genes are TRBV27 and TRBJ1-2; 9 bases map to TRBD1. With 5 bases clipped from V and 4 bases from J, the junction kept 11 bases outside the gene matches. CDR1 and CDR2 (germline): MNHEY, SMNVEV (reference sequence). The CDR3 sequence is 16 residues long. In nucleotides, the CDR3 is TGTGCCAGCAGTCCTCTTTGGACAGGGGTGAGCTATGGCTACACCTTC. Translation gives CASSPLWTGVSYGYTF.

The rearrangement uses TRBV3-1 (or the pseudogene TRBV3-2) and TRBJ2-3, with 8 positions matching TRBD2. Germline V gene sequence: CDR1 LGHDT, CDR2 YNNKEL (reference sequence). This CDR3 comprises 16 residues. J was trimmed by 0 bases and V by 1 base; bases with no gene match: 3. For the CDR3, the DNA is TGTGCCAGCAGCCAAGGACTAGCGACTAGCACAGATACGCAGTATTTT. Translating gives CASSQGLATSTDTQYF.

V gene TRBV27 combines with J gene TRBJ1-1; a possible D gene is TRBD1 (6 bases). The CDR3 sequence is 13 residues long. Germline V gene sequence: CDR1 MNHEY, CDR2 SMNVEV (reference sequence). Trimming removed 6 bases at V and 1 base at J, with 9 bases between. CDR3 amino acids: CASSRTANTEAFF. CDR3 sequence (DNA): TGTGCCAGCAGCCGGACAGCGAACACTGAAGCTTTCTTT.

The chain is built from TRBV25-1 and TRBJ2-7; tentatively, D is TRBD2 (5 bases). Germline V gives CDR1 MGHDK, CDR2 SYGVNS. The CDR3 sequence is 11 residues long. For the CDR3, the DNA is TGTGCCAGCAGAGTCGGGGTTCATATCTTCGTC. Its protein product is CASRVGVHIFV.

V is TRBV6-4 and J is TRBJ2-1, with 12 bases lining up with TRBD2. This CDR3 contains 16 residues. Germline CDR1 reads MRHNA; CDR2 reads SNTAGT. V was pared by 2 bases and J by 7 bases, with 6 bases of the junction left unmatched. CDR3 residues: CASSDTSGRPWNEQFF. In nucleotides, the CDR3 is TGTGCCAGCAGTGACACTAGCGGGAGGCCGTGGAATGAGCAGTTCTTC.

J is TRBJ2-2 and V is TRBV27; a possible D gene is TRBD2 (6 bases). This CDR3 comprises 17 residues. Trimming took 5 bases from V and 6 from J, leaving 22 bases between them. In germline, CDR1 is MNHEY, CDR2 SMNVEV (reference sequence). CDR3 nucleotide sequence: TGTGCCAGCAGTGAGTTCCTGGCTAGCGCCTCTTCCGGGGAGCTGTTTTTT. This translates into CASSEFLASASSGELFF.

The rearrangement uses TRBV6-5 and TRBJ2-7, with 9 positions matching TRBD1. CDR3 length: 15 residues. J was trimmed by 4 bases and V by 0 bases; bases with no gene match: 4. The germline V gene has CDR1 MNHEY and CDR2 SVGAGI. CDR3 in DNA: TGTGCCAGCAGTTACTCCGGGACAGGGTTGTACGAGCAGTACTTC. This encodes CASSYSGTGLYEQYF.

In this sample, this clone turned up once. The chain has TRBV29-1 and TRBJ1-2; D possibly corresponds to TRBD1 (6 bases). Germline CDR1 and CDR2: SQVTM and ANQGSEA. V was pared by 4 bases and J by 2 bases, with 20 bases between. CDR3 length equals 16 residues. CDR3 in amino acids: CSVVPPAGDTNYGYTF. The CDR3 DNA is TGCAGCGTTGTTCCCCCGGCAGGGGACACCAACTATGGCTACACCTTC. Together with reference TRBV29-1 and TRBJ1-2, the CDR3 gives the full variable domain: SAVISQKPSRDICQRGTSLTIQCQVDSQVTMMFWYRQQPGQSLTLIATANQGSEATYESGFVIDKFPISRPNLTFSTLTVSNMSPEDSSIYLCSVVPPAGDTNYGYTFGSGTRLTVV.

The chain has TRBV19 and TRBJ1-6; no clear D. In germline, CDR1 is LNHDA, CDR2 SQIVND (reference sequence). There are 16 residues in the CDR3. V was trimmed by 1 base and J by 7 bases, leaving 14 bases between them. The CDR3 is CASSIAPREVNSPLHF. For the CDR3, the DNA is TGTGCCAGTAGTATAGCGCCGAGGGAAGTAAATTCACCCCTCCACTTT.

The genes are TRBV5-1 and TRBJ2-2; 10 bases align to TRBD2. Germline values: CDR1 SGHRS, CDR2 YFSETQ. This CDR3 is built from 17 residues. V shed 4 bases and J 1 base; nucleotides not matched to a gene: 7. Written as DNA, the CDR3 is TGCGCCAGCAGCCCTCAACCTAGCGGGGGGAACACCGGGGAGCTGTTTTTT. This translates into CASSPQPSGGNTGELFF.

The CDR3 here is CASSLFGSGANVLTF. CDR3 nucleotide sequence: TGCGCCAGCAGCTTGTTCGGGTCAGGGGCCAACGTCCTGACTTTC. This chain uses TRBV5-1 with TRBJ2-6; D remains ambiguous. CDR1 is SGHRS and CDR2 is YFSETQ in the germline V gene. The CDR3 sequence is 15 residues long. V was trimmed by 1 base and J by 4 bases, leaving 9 bases between them.

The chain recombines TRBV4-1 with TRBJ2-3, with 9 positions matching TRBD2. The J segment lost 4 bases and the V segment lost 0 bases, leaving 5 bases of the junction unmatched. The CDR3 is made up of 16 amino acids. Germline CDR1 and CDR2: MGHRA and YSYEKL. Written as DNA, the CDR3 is TGCGCCAGCAGCCAAGAAGCGGGGGGTATCGCAGATACGCAGTATTTT. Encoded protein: CASSQEAGGIADTQYF.

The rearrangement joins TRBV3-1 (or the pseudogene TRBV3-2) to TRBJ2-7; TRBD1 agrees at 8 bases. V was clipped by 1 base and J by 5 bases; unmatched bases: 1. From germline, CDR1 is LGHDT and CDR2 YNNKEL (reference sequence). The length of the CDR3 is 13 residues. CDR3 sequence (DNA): TGTGCCAGCAGCCAAGGGACAGGGCACGAGCAGTACTTC. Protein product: CASSQGTGHEQYF.

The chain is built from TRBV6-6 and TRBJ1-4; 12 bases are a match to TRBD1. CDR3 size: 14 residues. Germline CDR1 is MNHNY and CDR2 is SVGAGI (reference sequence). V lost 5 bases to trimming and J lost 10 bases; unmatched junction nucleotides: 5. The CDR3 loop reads CASSQGTGGGKLFF. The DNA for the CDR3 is TGTGCCAGCAGTCAGGGGACAGGGGGCGGAAAACTGTTTTTT.

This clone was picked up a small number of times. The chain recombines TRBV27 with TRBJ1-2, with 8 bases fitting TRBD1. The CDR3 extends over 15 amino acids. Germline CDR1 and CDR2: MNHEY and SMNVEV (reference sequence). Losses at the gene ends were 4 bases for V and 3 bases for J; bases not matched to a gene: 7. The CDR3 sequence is CASSSPLQGDYGYTF. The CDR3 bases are TGTGCCAGCAGTTCTCCCTTACAGGGGGACTATGGCTACACCTTC.

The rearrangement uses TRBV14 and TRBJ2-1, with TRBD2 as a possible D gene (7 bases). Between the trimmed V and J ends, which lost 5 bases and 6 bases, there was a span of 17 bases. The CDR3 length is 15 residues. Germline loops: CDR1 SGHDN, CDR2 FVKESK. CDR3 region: CASSKRGAVGNEQFF. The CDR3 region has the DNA TGTGCCAGCAGCAAACGGGGGGCCGTCGGCAATGAGCAGTTCTTC.

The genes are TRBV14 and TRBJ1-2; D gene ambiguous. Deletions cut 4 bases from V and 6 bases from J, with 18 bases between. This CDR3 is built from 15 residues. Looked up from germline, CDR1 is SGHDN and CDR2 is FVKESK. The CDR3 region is CASSPLGGIQNGYTF. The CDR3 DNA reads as TGTGCCAGCAGCCCCCTAGGAGGGATACAGAATGGCTACACCTTC.